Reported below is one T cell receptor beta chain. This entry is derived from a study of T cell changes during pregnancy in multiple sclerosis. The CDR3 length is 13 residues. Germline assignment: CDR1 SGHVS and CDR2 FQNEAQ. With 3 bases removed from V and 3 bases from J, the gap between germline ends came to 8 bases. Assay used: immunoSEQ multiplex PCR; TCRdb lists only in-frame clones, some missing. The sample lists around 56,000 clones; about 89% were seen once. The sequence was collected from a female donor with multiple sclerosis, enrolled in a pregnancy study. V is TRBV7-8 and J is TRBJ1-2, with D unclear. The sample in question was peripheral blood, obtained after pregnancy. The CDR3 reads CASSLKLDYGYTF. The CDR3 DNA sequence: TGTGCCAGCAGCTTGAAGCTGGACTATGGCTACACCTTC.